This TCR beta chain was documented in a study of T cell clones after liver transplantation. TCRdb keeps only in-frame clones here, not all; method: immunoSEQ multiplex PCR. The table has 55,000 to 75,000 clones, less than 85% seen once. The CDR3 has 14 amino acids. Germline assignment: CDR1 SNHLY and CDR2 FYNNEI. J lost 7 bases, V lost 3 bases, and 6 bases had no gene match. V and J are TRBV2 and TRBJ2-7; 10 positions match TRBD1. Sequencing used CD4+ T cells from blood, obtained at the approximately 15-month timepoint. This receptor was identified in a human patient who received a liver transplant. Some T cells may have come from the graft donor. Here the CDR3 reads CASSDGQGVGEQYF. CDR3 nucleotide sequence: TGTGCCAGCAGTGATGGACAGGGGGTAGGGGAGCAGTACTTC.